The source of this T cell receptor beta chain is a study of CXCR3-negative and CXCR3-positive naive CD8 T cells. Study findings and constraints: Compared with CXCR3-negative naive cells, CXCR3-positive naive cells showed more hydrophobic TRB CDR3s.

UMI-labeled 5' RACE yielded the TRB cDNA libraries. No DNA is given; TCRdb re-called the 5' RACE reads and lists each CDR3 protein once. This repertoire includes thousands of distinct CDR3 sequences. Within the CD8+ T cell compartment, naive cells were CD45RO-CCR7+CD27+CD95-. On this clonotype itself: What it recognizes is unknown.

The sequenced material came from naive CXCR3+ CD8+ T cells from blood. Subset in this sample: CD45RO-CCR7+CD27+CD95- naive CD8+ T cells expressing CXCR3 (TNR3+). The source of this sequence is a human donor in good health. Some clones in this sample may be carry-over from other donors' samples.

The CDR3 spells CSARDRDRGDGNTIYF. The rearrangement links TRBV20-1 to TRBJ1-3; TCRdb proposes TRBD1, but this gene call is untestable without DNA. The CDR3 is 16 amino acids. Germline-derived CDR1 and CDR2 are DFQATT and SNEGSKA (reference sequence).